This entry is about one T cell receptor (beta chain). Each CDR3 protein is one row after TCRdb ran MiXCR on the RT-PCR reads. The sample records about 700,000 distinct CDR3 sequences, 11% to 15% being singletons. This CDR3 spans 15 amino acids. Germline CDR1 is SGHTA and CDR2 is FQGNSA. Germline trimming cut 6 bases from V and 0 bases from J; bases unmatched to any gene: 7. The specimen sequenced was memory CD4+ T cells from blood. The source of this sequence is a female donor in good health, serving as a healthy control. The rearrangement links TRBV7-2 to TRBJ2-7; 8 bases map to TRBD2. CDR3 bases: TGTGCCAGCAGTCCCACTAGCGGATTCTCCTACGAGCAGTACTTC. It is translated as CASSPTSGFSYEQYF.